The present T cell receptor beta chain was sequenced within a study of shared clonotypes between healthy human individuals. Trimming took 2 bases from V and 3 from J; bases not matched to a gene: 3. Germline loops: CDR1 MDHEN, CDR2 SYDVKM. The CDR3 spans 16 residues. Overall study findings and caveats: Naive CD4 clonotype sharing across a few donors was around 5%.

Positive CCR7 selection of CD45RO-negative cells yielded the naive CD8 cells, and terminally differentiated effector memory CD45RA+ cells were excluded. Several immunoSEQ 96-well plates shared each subset's DNA, each plate a replicate. Authors' data handling: Junction-only sequences produced by ImmunoSEQ had no quality scores, so filtering differed. Libraries were prepared by immunoSEQ multiplex PCR; TCRdb keeps only in-frame clonotypes and omits some of them. Clone size and V and J calls were adopted from that table, with D and trimming inferred from the DNA. The sample lists approximately 600,000 clones, roughly 95% occurring once. A note on this clone: Its antigen remains unidentified.

The TCR originated in a woman between 25 and 40 years old in good health. The J gene is TRBJ2-5, the V gene TRBV28; TRBD2 matches 13 bases. Sequencing was performed on naive CD8+ T cells sorted from blood. CDR3 amino acids: CASSLKGLAGKETQYF. The CDR3 region has the DNA TGTGCCAGCAGTTTAAAGGGACTAGCGGGGAAAGAGACCCAGTACTTC.